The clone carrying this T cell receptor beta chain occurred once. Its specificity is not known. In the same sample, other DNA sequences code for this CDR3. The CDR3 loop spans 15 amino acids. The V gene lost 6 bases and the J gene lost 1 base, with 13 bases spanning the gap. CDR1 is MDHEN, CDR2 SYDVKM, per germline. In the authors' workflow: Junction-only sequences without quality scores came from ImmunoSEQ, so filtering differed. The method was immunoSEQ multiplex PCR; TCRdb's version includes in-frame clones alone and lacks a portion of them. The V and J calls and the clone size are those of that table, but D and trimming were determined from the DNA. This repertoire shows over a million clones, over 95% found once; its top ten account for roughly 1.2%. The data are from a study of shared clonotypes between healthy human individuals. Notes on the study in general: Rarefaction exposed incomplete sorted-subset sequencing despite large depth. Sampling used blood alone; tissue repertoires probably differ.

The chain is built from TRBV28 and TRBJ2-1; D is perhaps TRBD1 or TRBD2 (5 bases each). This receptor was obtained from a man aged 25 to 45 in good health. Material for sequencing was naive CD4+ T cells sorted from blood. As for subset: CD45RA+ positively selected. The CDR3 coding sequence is TGTGCCAGCAGACCCGGGACCGGGTCCTACAATGAGCAGTTCTTC. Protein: CASRPGTGSYNEQFF. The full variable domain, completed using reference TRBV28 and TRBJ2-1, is DVKVTQSSRYLVKRTGEKVFLECVQDMDHENMFWYRQDPGLGLRLIYFSYDVKMKEKGDIPEGYSVSREKKERFSLILESASTNQTSMYLCASRPGTGSYNEQFFGPGTRLTVL.